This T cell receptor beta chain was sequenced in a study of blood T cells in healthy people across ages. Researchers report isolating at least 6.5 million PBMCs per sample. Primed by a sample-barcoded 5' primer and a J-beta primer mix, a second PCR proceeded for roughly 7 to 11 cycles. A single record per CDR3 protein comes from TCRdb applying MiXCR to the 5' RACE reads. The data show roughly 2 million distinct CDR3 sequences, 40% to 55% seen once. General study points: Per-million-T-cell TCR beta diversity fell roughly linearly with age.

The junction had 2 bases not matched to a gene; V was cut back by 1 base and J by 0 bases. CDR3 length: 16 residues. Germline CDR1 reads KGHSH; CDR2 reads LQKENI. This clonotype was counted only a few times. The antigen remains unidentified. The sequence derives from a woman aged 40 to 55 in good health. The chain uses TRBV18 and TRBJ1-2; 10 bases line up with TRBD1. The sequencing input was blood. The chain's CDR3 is CASSPQDRGTNYGYTF. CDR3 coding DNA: TGTGCCAGCTCACCACAGGACAGGGGGACTAACTATGGCTACACCTTC.